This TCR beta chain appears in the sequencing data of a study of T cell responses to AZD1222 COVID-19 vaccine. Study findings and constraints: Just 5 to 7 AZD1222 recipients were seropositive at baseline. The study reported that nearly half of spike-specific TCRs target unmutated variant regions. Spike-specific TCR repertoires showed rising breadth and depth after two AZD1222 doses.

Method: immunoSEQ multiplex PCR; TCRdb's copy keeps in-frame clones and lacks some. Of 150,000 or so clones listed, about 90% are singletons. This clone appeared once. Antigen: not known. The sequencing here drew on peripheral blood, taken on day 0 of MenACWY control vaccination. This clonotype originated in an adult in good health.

The CDR3 DNA reads as TGCGCCAGCAGCCTCGACGTCGCAACCGGGGAGCTGTTTTTT. Translating gives CASSLDVATGELFF. The chain has TRBV5-1 and TRBJ2-2; D gene uncertain. The germline gives CDR1 SGHRS, CDR2 YFSETQ. The V end was cut by 4 bases, the J end by 5 bases, with 12 bases between. The CDR3 covers 14 residues.